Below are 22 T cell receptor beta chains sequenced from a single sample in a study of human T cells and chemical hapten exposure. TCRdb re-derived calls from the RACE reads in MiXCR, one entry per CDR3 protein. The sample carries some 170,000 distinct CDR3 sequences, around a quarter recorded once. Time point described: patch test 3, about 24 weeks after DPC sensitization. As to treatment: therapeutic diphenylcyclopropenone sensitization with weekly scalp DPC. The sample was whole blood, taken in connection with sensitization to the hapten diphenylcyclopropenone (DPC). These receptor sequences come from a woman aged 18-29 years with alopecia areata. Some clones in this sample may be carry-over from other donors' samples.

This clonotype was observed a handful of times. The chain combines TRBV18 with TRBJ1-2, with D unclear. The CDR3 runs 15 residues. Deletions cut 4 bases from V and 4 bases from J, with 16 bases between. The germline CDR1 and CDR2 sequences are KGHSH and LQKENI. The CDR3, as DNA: TGTGCCAGCTCACTTTCGGACCTGATTTTCTATGGCTACACCTTC. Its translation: CASSLSDLIFYGYTF.

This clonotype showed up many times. The CDR3 bases are TGTGCCAGCAGTAAAACACAGGGCCCCACCGGGGAGCTGTTTTTT. Encoded protein: CASSKTQGPTGELFF. The chain carries TRBV9 and TRBJ2-2, with a possible D match to TRBD1 (6 bases). Trimming removed 5 bases at V and 4 bases at J, with 15 bases between. Per the germline V gene, CDR1 is SGDLS and CDR2 is YYNGEE. The CDR3 length is 15 residues. The entire variable domain, with the rest obtained from reference TRBV9 and TRBJ2-2, is as follows: DSGVTQTPKHLITATGQRVTLRCSPRSGDLSVYWYQQSLDQGLQFLIQYYNGEERAKGNILERFSAQQFPDLHSELNLSSLELGDSALYFCASSKTQGPTGELFFGEGSRLTVL.

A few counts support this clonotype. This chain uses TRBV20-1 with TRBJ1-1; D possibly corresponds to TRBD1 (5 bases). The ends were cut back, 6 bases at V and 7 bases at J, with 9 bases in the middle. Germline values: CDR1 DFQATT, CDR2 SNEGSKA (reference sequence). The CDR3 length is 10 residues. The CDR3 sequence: CSARRGEAFF. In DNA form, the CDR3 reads TGCAGTGCCAGGAGGGGTGAAGCTTTCTTT.

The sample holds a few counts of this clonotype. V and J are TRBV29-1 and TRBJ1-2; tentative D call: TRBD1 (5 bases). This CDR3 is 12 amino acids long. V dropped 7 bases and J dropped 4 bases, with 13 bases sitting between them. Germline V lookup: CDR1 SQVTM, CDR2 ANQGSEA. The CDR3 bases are TGCAGCGCGGGGGTAGCGGGCTATGGCTACACCTTC. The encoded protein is CSAGVAGYGYTF.

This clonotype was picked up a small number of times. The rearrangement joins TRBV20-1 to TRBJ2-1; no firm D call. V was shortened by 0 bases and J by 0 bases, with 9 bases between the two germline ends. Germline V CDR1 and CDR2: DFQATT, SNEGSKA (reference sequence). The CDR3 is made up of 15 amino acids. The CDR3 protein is CSARDSRSSYNEQFF. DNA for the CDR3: TGCAGTGCTAGAGATAGCCGGAGCTCCTACAATGAGCAGTTCTTC.

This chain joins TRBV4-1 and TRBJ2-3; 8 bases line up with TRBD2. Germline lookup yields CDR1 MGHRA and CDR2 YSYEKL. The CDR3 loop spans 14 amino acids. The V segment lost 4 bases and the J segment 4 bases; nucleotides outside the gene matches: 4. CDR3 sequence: CASSLTSVADTQYF. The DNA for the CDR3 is TGCGCCAGCAGCCTGACTAGCGTGGCAGATACGCAGTATTTT.

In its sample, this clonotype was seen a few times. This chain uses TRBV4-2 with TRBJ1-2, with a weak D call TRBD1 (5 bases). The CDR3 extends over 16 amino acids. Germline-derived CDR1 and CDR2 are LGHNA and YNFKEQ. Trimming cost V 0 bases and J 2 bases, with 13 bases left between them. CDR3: CASSQELGDQNYGYTF. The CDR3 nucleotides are TGTGCCAGCAGCCAAGAACTCGGGGACCAGAACTATGGCTACACCTTC.

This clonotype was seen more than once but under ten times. In DNA, the CDR3 is TGTGCCAGCAGCTTTGTTGGGCTAGCGGTAGAGACCCAGTACTTC. Its translation is CASSFVGLAVETQYF. The rearrangement joins TRBV11-2 to TRBJ2-5; 7 positions agree with TRBD2. Germline values: CDR1 SGHAT, CDR2 FQNNGV. The CDR3 runs 15 residues. V shed 3 bases and J 4 bases; nucleotides not matched to a gene: 8.

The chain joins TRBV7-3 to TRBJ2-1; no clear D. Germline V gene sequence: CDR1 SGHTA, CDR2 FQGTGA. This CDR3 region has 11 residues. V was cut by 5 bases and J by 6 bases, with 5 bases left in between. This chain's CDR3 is CASSALNEQFF. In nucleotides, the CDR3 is TGTGCCAGCAGCGCACTCAATGAGCAGTTCTTC.

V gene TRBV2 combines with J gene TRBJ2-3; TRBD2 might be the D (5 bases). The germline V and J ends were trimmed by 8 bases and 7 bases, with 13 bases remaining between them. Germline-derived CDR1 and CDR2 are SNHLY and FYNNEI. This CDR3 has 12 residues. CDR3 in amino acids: CASRGLLYTQYF. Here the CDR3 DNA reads TGTGCCAGCCGTGGACTGTTGTATACGCAGTATTTT. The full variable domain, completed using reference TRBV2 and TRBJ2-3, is EPEVTQTPSHQVTQMGQEVILRCVPISNHLYFYWYRQILGQKVEFLVSFYNNEISEKSEIFDDQFSVERPDGSNFTLKIRSTKLEDSAMYFCASRGLLYTQYFGPGTRLTVL.

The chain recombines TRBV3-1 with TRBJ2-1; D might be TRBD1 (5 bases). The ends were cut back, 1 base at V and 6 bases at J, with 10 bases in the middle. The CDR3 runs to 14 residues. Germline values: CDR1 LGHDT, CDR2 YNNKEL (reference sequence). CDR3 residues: CASSQAGQINEQFF. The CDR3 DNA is TGTGCCAGCAGCCAAGCTGGACAAATCAATGAGCAGTTCTTC.

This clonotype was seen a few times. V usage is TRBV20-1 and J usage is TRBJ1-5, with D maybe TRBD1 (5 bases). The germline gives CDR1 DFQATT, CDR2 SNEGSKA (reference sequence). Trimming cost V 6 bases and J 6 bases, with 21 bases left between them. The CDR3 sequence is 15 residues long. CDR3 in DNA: TGCAGTGCACGGATCTTCGGGCAGGGTGGTCAGCCCCAGCATTTT. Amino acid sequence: CSARIFGQGGQPQHF.

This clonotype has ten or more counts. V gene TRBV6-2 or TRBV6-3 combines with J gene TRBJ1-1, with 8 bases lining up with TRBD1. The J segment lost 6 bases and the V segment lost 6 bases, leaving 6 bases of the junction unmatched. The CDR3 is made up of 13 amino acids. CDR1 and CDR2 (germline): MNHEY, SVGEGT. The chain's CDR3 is CASSRKQGAEAFF. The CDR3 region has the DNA TGTGCCAGCAGCCGAAAACAGGGGGCTGAAGCTTTCTTT.

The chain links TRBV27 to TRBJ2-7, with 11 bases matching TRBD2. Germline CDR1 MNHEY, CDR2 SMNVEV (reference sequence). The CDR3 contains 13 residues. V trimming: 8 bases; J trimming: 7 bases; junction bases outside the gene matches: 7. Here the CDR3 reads CASVAGGPGEQYF. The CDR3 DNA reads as TGTGCCAGCGTAGCGGGAGGGCCGGGAGAGCAGTACTTC.

The CDR3 DNA is TGCAGTGCTAGAGTTACGGGCAGGGGGCCAAAGAAGCAGTTCTTC. Translating gives CSARVTGRGPKKQFF. V and J are TRBV20-1 and TRBJ2-1; 8 bases align to TRBD1. The CDR3 runs to 15 residues. V lost 1 base to trimming and J lost 11 bases; unmatched junction nucleotides: 13. Germline V CDR1 and CDR2: DFQATT, SNEGSKA (reference sequence).

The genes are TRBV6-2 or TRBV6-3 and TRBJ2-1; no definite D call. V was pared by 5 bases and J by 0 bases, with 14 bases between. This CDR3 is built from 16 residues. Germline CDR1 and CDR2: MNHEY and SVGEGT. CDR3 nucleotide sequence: TGTGCCAGCAGTACTTCCCTTTTAAGCTCCTACAATGAGCAGTTCTTC. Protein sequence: CASSTSLLSSYNEQFF.

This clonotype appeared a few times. CDR3 DNA sequence: TGTGCCAGCAGCCAAGAAAATGGACATAGGAACACTGAAGCTTTCTTT. It is translated as CASSQENGHRNTEAFF. The chain is built from TRBV4-2 and TRBJ1-1, with D perhaps TRBD1 (5 bases). V lost 0 bases to trimming and J lost 1 base, with 12 bases between them. The CDR3 has 16 residues. Germline V gives CDR1 LGHNA, CDR2 YNFKEQ.

CDR3: CASRADRAREQYF. The CDR3 DNA follows: TGTGCCAGCAGAGCGGACAGGGCTCGCGAGCAGTACTTC. The rearrangement uses TRBV28 and TRBJ2-7, with 8 nucleotides matching TRBD1. Per the germline V gene, CDR1 is MDHEN and CDR2 is SYDVKM. V gave up 6 bases and J gave up 6 bases; unmatched junction bases: 7. This CDR3 region has 13 residues.

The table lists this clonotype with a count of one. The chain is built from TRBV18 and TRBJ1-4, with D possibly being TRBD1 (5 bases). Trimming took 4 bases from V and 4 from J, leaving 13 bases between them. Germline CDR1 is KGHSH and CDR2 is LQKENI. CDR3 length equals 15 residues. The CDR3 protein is CASSLPPGINEKLFF. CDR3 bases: TGTGCCAGCTCACTACCGCCAGGGATTAATGAAAAACTGTTTTTT.

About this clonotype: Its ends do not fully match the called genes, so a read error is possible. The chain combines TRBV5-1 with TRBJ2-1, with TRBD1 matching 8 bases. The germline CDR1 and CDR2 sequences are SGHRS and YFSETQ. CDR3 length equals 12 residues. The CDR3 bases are TGCGTCAGCGGCAGGGGGCCGGGGGAGCAGTTCTTC. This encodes CVSGRGPGEQFF. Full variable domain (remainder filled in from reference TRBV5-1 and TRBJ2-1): KAGVTQTPRYLIKTRGQQVTLSCSPISGHRSVSWYQQTPGQGLQFLFEYFSETQRNKGNFPGRFSGRQFSNSRSEMNVSTLELGDSALYLCVSGRGPGEQFFGPGTRLTVL.

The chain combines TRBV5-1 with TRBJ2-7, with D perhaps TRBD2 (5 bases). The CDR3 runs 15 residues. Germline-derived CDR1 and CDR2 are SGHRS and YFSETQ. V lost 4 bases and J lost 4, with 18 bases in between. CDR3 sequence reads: CASSPERSDNYEQYF. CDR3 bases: TGCGCCAGCAGCCCGGAGCGGTCAGATAATTACGAGCAGTACTTC. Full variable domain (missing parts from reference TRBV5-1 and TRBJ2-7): KAGVTQTPRYLIKTRGQQVTLSCSPISGHRSVSWYQQTPGQGLQFLFEYFSETQRNKGNFPGRFSGRQFSNSRSEMNVSTLELGDSALYLCASSPERSDNYEQYFGPGTRLTVT.

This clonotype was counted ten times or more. The CDR3 protein is CASRSSSGARDYGYTF. As DNA, the CDR3 is TGTGCCAGCAGGTCCTCCTCGGGGGCTCGGGACTATGGCTACACCTTC. The chain employs TRBV6-5 and TRBJ1-2; possibly TRBD1 for D (6 bases). Germline values: CDR1 MNHEY, CDR2 SVGAGI. The CDR3 runs to 16 residues. Trimming took off 6 bases at V and 3 bases at J, with 20 bases between the two ends.